What follows are 13 T cell receptor beta chains derived from one specimen sequenced in a study of Ad26.COV2.S vaccination and SARS-CoV-2 variants. Treatment defined: 19 received Ad26.COV2.S at low or high dose, single or two shots; 5 received placebo; per-sample allocation not given. The samples date from day 63 after the first vaccine or placebo injection. Measured with immunoSEQ multiplex PCR; TCRdb has only the in-frame clones, and not every one. The data show over 350,000 clones, approximately 91% seen once. This sample comprised peripheral blood, obtained in a trial of Ad26.COV2.S vaccine versus placebo. These receptors all come from a person between 18 and 60 years old who received the Ad26.COV2.S COVID-19 vaccine or a placebo.

This chain uses TRBV6-5 with TRBJ2-1; 10 positions match TRBD2. The trim removed 0 bases at V and 4 bases at J, leaving 3 bases unmatched. The CDR3 extends over 16 amino acids. Germline V gene sequence: CDR1 MNHEY, CDR2 SVGAGI. CDR3 protein: CASSYSIAGGYNEQFF. The CDR3 DNA follows: TGTGCCAGCAGTTACTCTATAGCGGGGGGATACAATGAGCAGTTCTTC.

This clone has just one count. J is TRBJ1-4 and V is TRBV7-2; D remains unclear. This CDR3 has 12 residues. The V gene lost 5 bases and the J gene lost 8 bases, with 9 bases spanning the gap. Germline CDR1 is SGHTA and CDR2 is FQGNSA. CDR3 region: CASSRLGEKLFF. CDR3 bases: TGTGCCAGCAGCCGACTTGGCGAAAAACTGTTTTTT.

The chain uses TRBV21-1 and TRBJ2-7; whether TRBD2, the table's D call, matches the DNA was not checked. TRBV21-1 is listed as a pseudogene. This CDR3 is 17 amino acids long. CDR3 sequence reads: CANLRTWGGPFSCKQYF. The CDR3 DNA reads as TGTGCCAACCTCCGAACATGGGGGGGTCCTTTTTCTTGTAAGCAGTACTTC.

The CDR3: CASSPLRDNEQFF. As DNA, the CDR3 is TGTGCCAGCTCACCCCTCCGTGACAATGAGCAGTTCTTC. The genes are TRBV18 and TRBJ2-1; no firm D call. The V gene lost 3 bases and the J gene lost 5 bases, with 8 bases spanning the gap. Germline values: CDR1 KGHSH, CDR2 LQKENI. The CDR3 spans 13 residues. Drawing the rest from reference TRBV18 and TRBJ2-1, the complete variable domain is NAGVMQNPRHLVRRRGQEARLRCSPMKGHSHVYWYRQLPEEGLKFMVYLQKENIIDESGMPKERFSAEFPKEGPSILRIQQVVRGDSAAYFCASSPLRDNEQFFGPGTRLTVL.

The chain has TRBV11-2 and TRBJ2-2; tentative D call: TRBD2 (6 bases). CDR3 size: 14 residues. Germline CDR1 and CDR2: SGHAT and FQNNGV. V lost 5 bases and J lost 1, with 8 bases in between. The CDR3: CASSIGGNTGELFF. CDR3 nucleotide sequence: TGTGCCAGCAGCATCGGGGGGAACACCGGGGAGCTGTTTTTT.

This chain connects TRBV2 to TRBJ1-4; D remains unclear. The V end lost 7 bases, the J end lost 3 bases, and 15 bases lay between the germline ends. The CDR3 contains 15 residues. CDR1 SNHLY and CDR2 FYNNEI come from the germline V gene. As DNA, the CDR3 is TGTGCCAGCAAAAGCGAGTCCCGGGCTAATGAAAAACTGTTTTTT. Translating it yields CASKSESRANEKLFF.

V is TRBV19 and J is TRBJ1-5, with D possibly TRBD1 on 5 matching bases. Germline assignment: CDR1 LNHDA and CDR2 SQIVND (reference sequence). Trimming cost V 5 bases and J 6 bases, with 8 bases left between them. This CDR3 spans 12 amino acids. DNA of the CDR3: TGTGCCAGTAGTTCGGGGGGTCAGCCCCAGCATTTT. Protein: CASSSGGQPQHF.

Details on this clone: This sample also contains other DNA sequences that code for the same CDR3. This chain joins TRBV9 and TRBJ2-7, with 7 bases fitting TRBD2. Germline lookup yields CDR1 SGDLS and CDR2 YYNGEE. This CDR3 spans 14 amino acids. V trimming: 2 bases; J trimming: 0 bases; junction bases outside the gene matches: 2. The DNA of the CDR3 is TGTGCCAGCAGCGTCGGGGGGAGCTCCTACGAGCAGTACTTC. The encoded protein is CASSVGGSSYEQYF.

The chain carries TRBV7-6 and TRBJ1-6; 9 positions agree with TRBD1. J lost 8 bases, V lost 1 base, and 12 bases had no gene match. CDR3 length equals 18 residues. Germline V gene sequence: CDR1 SGHVS, CDR2 FNYEAQ. CDR3 protein: CASSLVDRGVGLDSPLHF. The CDR3 DNA reads TGTGCCAGCAGCTTAGTGGACAGGGGAGTGGGTCTCGATTCACCCCTCCACTTT.

The chain combines TRBV6-5 with TRBJ1-1; D remains ambiguous. This CDR3 comprises 11 residues. The V gene lost 7 bases and the J gene lost 4 bases, with 7 bases spanning the gap. Per germline, CDR1 MNHEY and CDR2 SVGAGI. In nucleotides, the CDR3 is TGTGCCAGCAAACAGCGCACTGAAGCTTTCTTT. This encodes CASKQRTEAFF.

The V call is TRBV5-1, the J call TRBJ2-3; 8 positions agree with TRBD1. Trimming removed 3 bases from V and 4 bases from J; junction bases left unmatched: 4. The CDR3 totals 14 residues. The germline CDR1 and CDR2 sequences are SGHRS and YFSETQ. The CDR3 nucleotides read TGCGCCAGCAGCTCCGGACAGGGATCAGATACGCAGTATTTT. This gives the protein CASSSGQGSDTQYF.

V is TRBV5-1 and J is TRBJ1-4; D is uncertain. The CDR3 consists of 13 residues. CDR1 and CDR2 (germline): SGHRS, YFSETQ. V dropped 1 base and J dropped 7 bases, with 8 bases sitting between them. In DNA, the CDR3 is TGCGCCAGCAGCTTGAGTTCTCTTGAAAAACTGTTTTTT. This gives the protein CASSLSSLEKLFF.

Concerning this clone itself: One end of the junction does not line up with germline, which may come from a read error. This chain joins TRBV7-7 and TRBJ2-2, with 10 bases matching TRBD1. Germline-derived CDR1 and CDR2 are SSHAT and FNYEAQ (reference sequence). This CDR3 is 20 amino acids long. The CDR3 DNA reads TGTGCTAGCAGCTTAGTCTCCGGGACAGGGGTAAGGGGAGACACCGGGGAGCTGTTTTTT. Amino acid sequence: CASSLVSGTGVRGDTGELFF.